The 4 T cell receptor beta chains below all came from one sample that was sequenced in a study of a mutant IDH1 vaccine in newly diagnosed glioma. Using immunoSEQ multiplex PCR, the repertoire was profiled, and TCRdb retains in-frame clones only, with some absent. The repertoire holds 70,000 to 90,000 clones, with almost 85% as singletons. The time point denotes: week 23, last vaccination. Every vaccination contained 300 ug of the mutant IDH1 20-mer peptide and was paired with topical imiquimod. These receptors' antigens are unknown. This specimen consisted of PBMCs, obtained from a glioma patient whose treatment included an IDH1 peptide vaccine. These receptors were collected from a man aged 25-45 years with glioma. Some clones in this sample may be carry-over from other donors' samples.

V is TRBV7-3 and J is TRBJ2-2; D unresolved. The CDR3 spans 14 residues. With 4 bases removed from V and 2 bases from J, the gap between germline ends came to 8 bases. The germline gives CDR1 SGHTA, CDR2 FQGTGA. The CDR3 is CASSSLLNTGELFF. In nucleotides, the CDR3 is TGTGCCAGCAGCTCACTACTAAACACCGGGGAGCTGTTTTTT. The variable domain in full, completed from reference TRBV7-3 and TRBJ2-2, reads GAGVSQTPSNKVTEKGKYVELRCDPISGHTALYWYRQSLGQGPEFLIYFQGTGAADDSGLPNDRFFAVRPEGSVSTLKIQRTERGDSAVYLCASSSLLNTGELFFGEGSRLTVL.

V gene TRBV6-6 combines with J gene TRBJ1-5; no definite D call. The CDR3 is 14 amino acids. Trimming took off 2 bases at V and 1 base at J, with 6 bases between the two ends. Per germline, CDR1 MNHNY and CDR2 SVGAGI (reference sequence). CDR3 amino acids: CASSYGGSNQPQHF. The DNA for the CDR3 is TGTGCCAGCAGTTACGGCGGGAGCAATCAGCCCCAGCATTTT.

This clone was seen more than once but under ten times. Different DNA sequences within this sample yield the same CDR3. The genes are TRBV30 and TRBJ1-5; no definite D call. V was cut by 0 bases and J by 0 bases, with 3 bases left in between. The CDR3 totals 13 residues. Germline CDR1 reads GTSNPN; CDR2 reads SVGIG (reference sequence). The CDR3 spells CAWSVGSNQPQHF. Written as DNA, the CDR3 is TGTGCCTGGAGTGTAGGTAGCAATCAGCCCCAGCATTTT. Based on the CDR3 plus reference TRBV30 and TRBJ1-5, the full variable domain is SQTIHQWPATLVQPVGSPLSLECTVEGTSNPNLYWYRQAAGRGLQLLFYSVGIGQISSEVPQNLSASRPQDRQFILSSKKLLLSDSGFYLCAWSVGSNQPQHFGDGTRLSIL.

The chain joins TRBV5-1 to TRBJ1-1; the D is unclear. Deletions cut 1 base from V and 0 bases from J, with 13 bases between. The CDR3 has 16 amino acids. CDR1 is SGHRS and CDR2 is YFSETQ in the germline V gene. CDR3 in amino acids: CASSLMPVSLNTEAFF. The DNA of the CDR3 is TGCGCCAGCAGCTTGATGCCCGTTTCCTTGAACACTGAAGCTTTCTTT.